This T cell receptor (beta chain) was captured by sequencing in a study of beta chain features in type 1 diabetes. The sequenced template was cDNA made from the entire isolated RNA. The repertoire was sequenced with immunoSEQ multiplex PCR; TCRdb's copy has only in-frame clones and lacks some. The profile shows roughly 230,000 clones, over 8.5% of them singletons. The CDR3 spans 15 residues. The J segment lost 5 bases and the V segment lost 1 base, leaving 5 bases of the junction unmatched. Per the germline V gene, CDR1 is MNHEY and CDR2 is SVGAGI. A single heparinised blood sample, averaging roughly 110 mL, was obtained per donor.

This receptor was taken from a woman aged 18-29 years in good health. This chain links TRBV6-5 with TRBJ2-7; 10 nucleotides match TRBD2. Sequencing was carried out using naive CD4+ T cells from blood. CDR3: CASSYFSGGAHEQYF. The CDR3 DNA reads as TGTGCCAGCAGTTACTTCAGCGGGGGGGCCCACGAGCAGTACTTC.